Presented here are 5 T cell receptor beta chains from one specimen sequenced in a study of blood T cell repertoires in COVID-19. Assay used: immunoSEQ multiplex PCR; TCRdb lists only in-frame clones, some missing. Of about 92,000 clones detected, around 90% appear once; the ten largest clones hold approximately 20%. The sequencing sample was made of peripheral blood. The receptors were sampled from an older woman with COVID-19, enrolled during active disease.

The chain combines TRBV9 with TRBJ2-7, with 13 bases aligning to TRBD2. The CDR3 has 16 residues. V was clipped by 0 bases and J by 3 bases; unmatched bases: 3. Germline CDR1 reads SGDLS; CDR2 reads YYNGEE. CDR3 sequence reads: CASSVVGTSGVYEQYF. The DNA for the CDR3 is TGTGCCAGCAGCGTAGTCGGGACTAGCGGGGTCTACGAGCAGTACTTC.

The chain links TRBV6-4 to TRBJ2-3; possibly TRBD2 for D (6 bases). Germline V lookup: CDR1 MRHNA, CDR2 SNTAGT. The CDR3 covers 17 residues. With 4 bases removed from V and 1 base from J, the gap between germline ends came to 18 bases. The chain's CDR3 is CASSGPPAGIGTDTQYF. CDR3 DNA sequence: TGTGCCAGCAGTGGTCCCCCGGCGGGGATCGGCACAGATACGCAGTATTTT.

V usage is TRBV3-1 (or the pseudogene TRBV3-2) and J usage is TRBJ1-4, with 7 positions matching TRBD1. The V segment lost 9 bases and the J segment 6 bases; nucleotides outside the gene matches: 10. Per the germline V gene, CDR1 is LGHDT and CDR2 is YNNKEL (reference sequence). This CDR3 spans 14 amino acids. The DNA for the CDR3 is TGTGCCAGTCTCAAGGCAGGGGGTGATGAAAAACTGTTTTTT. This gives the protein CASLKAGGDEKLFF.

The V gene is TRBV11-2, the J gene TRBJ1-4, with TRBD1 matching over 10 bases. Germline V gene data show CDR1 as SGHAT and CDR2 as FQNNGV. The CDR3 loop spans 16 amino acids. V shed 4 bases and J 6 bases; nucleotides not matched to a gene: 8. The CDR3 loop reads CASSWPRDRGHEKLFF. DNA of the CDR3: TGTGCCAGCAGCTGGCCCCGGGACAGGGGACATGAAAAACTGTTTTTT.

The chain couples TRBV24-1 to TRBJ2-3; weak D call: TRBD2 (6 bases). This CDR3 has 13 residues. Trimming removed 12 bases from V and 2 bases from J, with 14 bases in between. Germline-derived CDR1 and CDR2 are KGHDR and SFDVKD. CDR3 nucleotides: TGTGCCGCCCAGGGAGGAACCACAGATACGCAGTATTTT. Its translation: CAAQGGTTDTQYF.